This TCR beta chain was found in a study of blood T cell repertoires in COVID-19 (dated by TCRdb to 2018 to 2021). Regarding the research as a whole: Samples covering the acute and convalescent phases of COVID-19 were provided by collaborators in the United States, Italy and Spain. The sample metadata nearly always contained a de-identified subject ID, COVID-19 status, age in years and sex. Deeply sampled blood TCRbeta repertoires from subjects exposed to, actively infected with, or recovered from COVID-19 were included in the dataset. The repertoires were released in a freely available public database meant as a resource for research on the immune response to SARS-CoV-2. Samples came from the ongoing ImmuneRACE study (first 160 participants) plus 1,254 subjects from 6 global collaborators. Where HLA class I and class II types were available, the types were taken from metadata supplied by the sample provider, not from assay-based typing. The material from the prospective study consisted of cDNA or gDNA derived from T cells, B-cell-depleted T cells, or PBMCs.

Remarks on this clone: Its target antigen remains unknown. Per-nucleotide qualities are absent, and no much larger clonotype sits a single base away.

TCRbeta CDR3 regions were amplified from genomic DNA using the immunoSEQ Assay, a bias-controlled multiplex PCR. The paper's data handling went like this. The number of nucleated cells in each sample was estimated by amplification of reference gene primers within the assay. Sequence reads were collapsed and filtered to measure the absolute abundance of every unique TCRbeta CDR3 rearrangement. For each sample, productive Simpson clonality was calculated as the square root of Simpson's diversity index over productive rearrangements. Entries here come from immuneACCESS through TCRdb and include only in-frame sequences with V and J called. Some clones fail to appear in such tables; in the studies checked, an unresolved V gene covers under half of the shortfall, and the cause of the remainder is unknown. Clone size and V and J calls were adopted from that table, with D and trimming inferred from the DNA. The sample table lists under 70,000 clones, 80% to 95% of them with a count of one. Jointly, the top ten make up about 15% of the sample.

Per the germline V gene, SNHLY is the CDR1 and FYNNEI is the CDR2. Reading from cysteine to phenylalanine, the CDR3 counts 15 amino acids. The DNA shown is the 45-base CDR3, in frame from base 1. V sheds 5 bases and J sheds 0 bases, leaving 11 bases between their ends. Results the study describes overall, beyond this receptor: The amount of clinical and demographic metadata varied by source and participant and was provided uncurated.

Each collaborating institution followed its own protocols to collect whole blood in K2EDTA tubes. For TCRbeta analysis, collaborators shipped samples as frozen whole blood, isolated PBMCs, or DNA extracted from either of those sample types. The sample comprised peripheral blood. The receptor chain draws on TRBV2 and TRBJ2-1, with the D segment identity uncertain. The sequence came from an older man with acute or convalescent COVID-19. The CDR3 here reads CASSSDLSSYNEQFF. The DNA sequence is given as TGTGCCAGCAGTTCCGATCTTAGCTCCTACAATGAGCAGTTCTTC.